The 8 T cell receptor beta chains in this list originate from one sample, sequenced in a study of spatial heterogeneity in lung cancer. Time point indicated: sample taken at primary tumor resection. TCRdb analysed the 5' RACE reads with MiXCR anew, one entry per CDR3 protein. The table has 40,000 to 45,000 distinct CDR3 sequences, under 7.5% seen once. The specimen was PBMCs, collected at surgery. The receptors were sampled from a female donor with early-stage non-small cell lung cancer.

This clonotype showed up just a few times. This chain links TRBV2 with TRBJ2-5; the match to TRBD2 covers 11 bases. The CDR3 is 15 amino acids. CDR1 and CDR2 (germline): SNHLY, FYNNEI. The V and J ends lost 6 bases and 5 bases, in that order; junction bases with no gene match: 8. The CDR3 DNA reads TGTGCCAGCAGCCCCGGGACTAGCGGTCCCGAGACCCAGTACTTC. Translating it yields CASSPGTSGPETQYF.

This clonotype has only one observation. The chain joins TRBV10-1 to TRBJ2-4; 9 bases map to TRBD1. V shed 6 bases and J 7 bases; nucleotides not matched to a gene: 4. Per germline, CDR1 WNHNN and CDR2 SYGVQD (reference sequence). The CDR3 loop spans 13 amino acids. The CDR3 is CASSRDRENIQYF. The DNA for the CDR3 is TGCGCCAGCAGCAGGGACAGGGAGAACATTCAGTACTTC.

The chain links TRBV7-6 to TRBJ1-3; D is unresolved. The V and J ends lost 0 bases and 0 bases respectively, with 9 bases between them. The CDR3 totals 16 residues. Germline CDR1 is SGHVS and CDR2 is FNYEAQ. CDR3 coding DNA: TGTGCCAGCAGCTTAGCAGCGGGGAGCTCTGGAAACACCATATATTTT. Its protein is CASSLAAGSSGNTIYF.

The sample holds a few counts of this clonotype. The chain's CDR3 is CASSESQGSDTQYF. The CDR3 DNA reads as TGCGCCAGCAGTGAATCACAGGGCTCAGATACGCAGTATTTT. The V and J genes are TRBV10-1 and TRBJ2-3; D possibly corresponds to TRBD1 (6 bases). Looked up from germline, CDR1 is WNHNN and CDR2 is SYGVQD (reference sequence). Trimming stripped 3 bases from V and 4 bases from J, with 11 bases between. CDR3 length equals 14 residues.

This clonotype was seen ten or more times. The V gene is TRBV18, the J gene TRBJ2-5; D may match TRBD1 or TRBD2 (5 bases each). V gave up 8 bases and J gave up 4 bases, with 20 bases separating them. The CDR3 spans 15 residues. CDR1 and CDR2 from the germline V gene are KGHSH and LQKENI. CDR3 loop: CASPPRAGTAETQYF. In DNA, the CDR3 is TGTGCCAGCCCCCCTCGGGCCGGGACCGCAGAGACCCAGTACTTC.

Many counts were recorded for this clonotype. The V and J genes are TRBV7-2 and TRBJ1-2, with 7 bases lining up with TRBD1. The CDR3 has 15 residues. V lost 3 bases, J lost 4 bases, and 8 bases stayed unmatched. CDR1 and CDR2 (germline): SGHTA, FQGNSA. CDR3 nucleotides: TGTGCCAGCAGCTTGAAGCCGGGACAGCTCTATGGCTACACCTTC. Translated: CASSLKPGQLYGYTF. Together with reference TRBV7-2 and TRBJ1-2, the CDR3 gives the full variable domain: GAGVSQSPSNKVTEKGKDVELRCDPISGHTALYWYRQSLGQGLEFLIYFQGNSAPDKSGLPSDRFSAERTGGSVSTLTIQRTQQEDSAVYLCASSLKPGQLYGYTFGSGTRLTVV.

The sample holds a few counts of this clonotype. The chain links TRBV6-6 to TRBJ2-1; 10 bases fit TRBD1. The CDR3 is made up of 14 amino acids. V gave up 6 bases and J gave up 7 bases; unmatched junction bases: 6. Germline V gene sequence: CDR1 MNHNY, CDR2 SVGAGI (reference sequence). The CDR3, as DNA: TGTGCCAGCAGCACCGGGACAGGGGTAAATGAGCAGTTCTTC. Amino acids: CASSTGTGVNEQFF.

The rearrangement links TRBV6-2 or TRBV6-3 to TRBJ2-2; 8 bases fit TRBD2. The junction had 5 bases not matched to a gene; V was cut back by 7 bases and J by 4 bases. The CDR3 loop spans 14 amino acids. The germline V gene has CDR1 MNHEY and CDR2 SVGEGT. DNA of the CDR3: TGTGCCAGCACCCTCGGACTAGCCACCGGGGAGCTGTTTTTT. As protein: CASTLGLATGELFF.